What follows is one T cell receptor beta chain and its context. CDR1 SEHNR and CDR2 FQNEAQ come from the germline V gene (reference sequence). V lost 0 bases to trimming and J lost 5 bases, with 16 bases between them. This CDR3 has 16 amino acids. This record comes from a study of T cell responses to AZD1222 COVID-19 vaccine. Using immunoSEQ multiplex PCR, the repertoire was profiled, and TCRdb retains in-frame clones only, with some absent. The sample gives about 180,000 clones, 90% of which show up once; approximately 1.4% is in the top ten. J is TRBJ1-1 and V is TRBV7-9; D is undetermined. The sequencing used peripheral blood, collected on day 0 of AZD1222 vaccination. The sequence was obtained from an adult in good health. In DNA form, the CDR3 reads TGTGCCAGCAGCTTAGCGCTGGCAGATTTTGGGACTGAAGCTTTCTTT. Its translation is CASSLALADFGTEAFF.